Each of the 9 T cell receptor beta chains below was sequenced from the same sample in a study of T cell changes during pregnancy in multiple sclerosis. Sequencing was performed with immunoSEQ multiplex PCR; in TCRdb, only in-frame clones are kept and a portion is missing. The sample has about 40,000 clones, around 94% seen once. Sequencing was performed on peripheral blood, taken in the third trimester of pregnancy. These receptors came from a female donor with multiple sclerosis, enrolled in a pregnancy study.

The rearrangement joins TRBV5-1 to TRBJ1-1; D remains ambiguous. From germline, CDR1 is SGHRS and CDR2 YFSETQ. The V and J ends lost 0 bases and 0 bases respectively, with 9 bases between them. This CDR3 has 15 residues. The CDR3 DNA is TGCGCCAGCAGCTTGGCCGGTACCATGAACACTGAAGCTTTCTTT. It codes for CASSLAGTMNTEAFF.

The gene calls are TRBV12-5 and TRBJ2-7; 14 bases match TRBD2. The CDR3 contains 19 residues. CDR1 and CDR2 (germline): LGHNT, FRNRAP. Unmatched junction bases numbered 9, after V lost 2 bases and J lost 0 bases. CDR3 loop: CASGLPPGLAGAHSYEQYF. The CDR3 nucleotides are TGTGCTAGTGGTTTGCCGCCGGGACTAGCGGGAGCCCACTCCTACGAGCAGTACTTC. Full variable domain (rest looked up from reference TRBV12-5 and TRBJ2-7): DARVTQTPRHKVTEMGQEVTMRCQPILGHNTVFWYRQTMMQGLELLAYFRNRAPLDDSGMPKDRFSAEMPDATLATLKIQPSEPRDSAVYFCASGLPPGLAGAHSYEQYFGPGTRLTVT.

The rearrangement uses TRBV2 and TRBJ2-7, with TRBD2 matching over 9 bases. Germline-derived CDR1 and CDR2 are SNHLY and FYNNEI. This CDR3 is 12 amino acids long. J was trimmed by 1 base and V by 11 bases; bases with no gene match: 3. This CDR3 reads CAATSGSYEQYF. The CDR3, as DNA: TGTGCCGCGACTAGCGGTTCCTACGAGCAGTACTTC.

The CDR3 loop reads CASSSAPGGLQYF. The DNA for the CDR3 is TGTGCCAGCAGTAGCGCCCCAGGAGGCTTGCAGTATTTT. The genes are TRBV6-4 and TRBJ2-3, with a tentative D call TRBD2 (5 bases). The germline V gene has CDR1 MRHNA and CDR2 SNTAGT. This CDR3 is 13 amino acids long. V lost 5 bases to trimming and J lost 11 bases, with 17 bases between them.

The genes are TRBV7-9 and TRBJ2-7; D call uncertain. This CDR3 comprises 14 residues. Between the trimmed V and J ends, which lost 3 bases and 2 bases, there was a span of 11 bases. The germline V gene encodes CDR1 SEHNR and CDR2 FQNEAQ (reference sequence). The CDR3 DNA sequence: TGTGCCAGCAGCTTTGCAGGCGTCACCTACGAGCAGTACTTC. Its translation is CASSFAGVTYEQYF.

The V call is TRBV7-8, the J call TRBJ2-7; 7 bases fit TRBD1. V gave up 1 base and J gave up 2 bases; unmatched junction bases: 8. Germline CDR1 is SGHVS and CDR2 is FQNEAQ. The CDR3 is made up of 16 amino acids. This CDR3 is CASSLGPGQPPYEQYF. In nucleotides, the CDR3 is TGTGCCAGCAGCTTAGGCCCGGGACAGCCTCCCTACGAGCAGTACTTC.

The chain joins TRBV5-4 to TRBJ1-2; D gene ambiguous. This CDR3 comprises 12 residues. The V and J ends lost 3 bases and 5 bases respectively, with 8 bases between them. The germline CDR1 and CDR2 sequences are SGHNT and YYREEE (reference sequence). The CDR3 DNA follows: TGTGCCAGCAGCTCAGGATCGTATGGCTACACCTTC. Its translation is CASSSGSYGYTF.

The chain uses TRBV6-5 and TRBJ2-7, with 7 nucleotides matching TRBD1. With 11 bases clipped from V and 3 bases from J, the junction kept 10 bases outside the gene matches. The CDR3 is 13 amino acids. The V gene's germline CDR1 is MNHEY and CDR2 SVGAGI. The CDR3 spells CAGQQGKYYEQYF. The CDR3 bases are TGTGCCGGCCAACAGGGGAAATACTACGAGCAGTACTTC.

CDR3 sequence (DNA): TGTGCCTGGAGTCCAATCCCGGGACAGGGCAGTTCACCCCTCCACTTT. The encoded protein is CAWSPIPGQGSSPLHF. The V gene is TRBV30, the J gene TRBJ1-6, with TRBD1 identical over 9 bases. The germline V gene has CDR1 GTSNPN and CDR2 SVGIG (reference sequence). The CDR3 is made up of 16 amino acids. The ends lost 2 bases at V and 9 bases at J; junction bases unmatched: 11.